One and the same sample provided the 2 T cell receptor beta chains below, sequenced in a study of blood T cell repertoires in COVID-19 (dated by TCRdb to about 2020). Libraries were built with the immunoSEQ multiplex PCR assay. TCRdb holds this immuneACCESS table with in-frame rearrangements only. Some clones are missing; in checked studies, unresolved V genes explain under half, and the rest has no known cause. The sample table records more than 60,000 clones; 70% to 90% of these occur just once. The top ten constitute roughly a tenth of the sample. Sequenced: PBMCs or T cells enriched from blood (not recorded which). The source is a middle-aged woman who had recovered from COVID-19.

This sequence joins TRBV4-2 and TRBJ2-7; 9 bases are shared with TRBD2. Germline CDR1 LGHNA, CDR2 YNFKEQ. Trimming removed 0 bases from V and 1 base from J; junction bases left unmatched: 4. The length of the CDR3 is 16 residues. The CDR3 here is CASSQDASGKSYEQYF. The CDR3 nucleotides read TGTGCCAGCAGCCAAGATGCTAGCGGGAAGTCCTACGAGCAGTACTTC.

The chain links TRBV6-5 to TRBJ1-4, with D unresolved. This CDR3 has 14 amino acids. With 2 bases removed from V and 8 bases from J, the gap between germline ends came to 12 bases. Germline V gene lookup returns CDR1 MNHEY and CDR2 SVGAGI. The CDR3 DNA sequence: TGTGCCAGCAGTTACGAACCGACCAGGGAAAAACTGTTTTTT. Translated: CASSYEPTREKLFF.